The entry that follows covers one TCR beta chain sequence. One entry per CDR3 protein results from TCRdb running MiXCR on the 5' RACE reads. Among 310,000 or so distinct CDR3 sequences listed, 20% were seen once. This sample was taken from a study of CD8 T cells in ankylosing spondylitis. Sequencing input: blood, either unsorted or a sorted T cell fraction (not recorded which). This clonotype originated in a male donor with ankylosing spondylitis or in good health (not recorded which).

The DNA of the CDR3 is TGCAGCCCCGGGACAGGAACCCCGGATACGCAGTATTTT. It codes for CSPGTGTPDTQYF. This chain connects TRBV20-1 to TRBJ2-3, with 8 bases aligning to TRBD1. Germline values: CDR1 DFQATT, CDR2 SNEGSKA (reference sequence). The CDR3 is 13 residues long.